Listed below are T cell receptor beta chains from one sample, sequenced in a study of cytomegalovirus exposure and HLA in healthy donors. Generated by immunoSEQ multiplex PCR, the TCRdb table keeps only in-frame clones and is missing some. Among more than 90,000 clones listed, around 76% were seen once. The sequencing sample was made of PBMCs. The receptors stem from a human donor in good health. The CDR3 runs from the conserved cysteine through the conserved F or W. The D gene is left open where the match is weak. Some rows have no size entry. The others give once, few or many, or a class for an expanded clone.

length: 13; size: NA; J: TRBJ1-5; D: NA; V: TRBV15; DNA: TGTGCCACCAGCAGTGTGCAGGTAGGGCCCCAGCATTTT; CDR3: CATSSVQVGPQHF
length: 13; size: many; J: TRBJ2-1; D: TRBD2; V: TRBV19; DNA: TGTGCCAGTATGATAGCGGGGGATTGGGAGCAGTTCTTC; CDR3: CASMIAGDWEQFF
length: 14; size: NA; J: TRBJ1-1; D: NA; V: TRBV19; DNA: TGTGCCAGTAGTCAAAACAGGGAAAACACTGAAGCTTTCTTT; CDR3: CASSQNRENTEAFF
length: 12; size: NA; J: TRBJ1-2; D: NA; V: TRBV28; DNA: TGTGCCAGCACAGGGGTCAACTATGGCTACACCTTC; CDR3: CASTGVNYGYTF
length: 15; size: NA; J: TRBJ2-7; D: NA; V: TRBV23-1; DNA: TGCGCCAGCAGTCAATCGCGGACGGGATCCTACGAGCAGTACTTC; CDR3: CASSQSRTGSYEQYF
length: 13; size: few; J: TRBJ1-2; D: NA; V: TRBV25-1; DNA: TGTGCCAGCACCGAGCAGGGTCGTCCTGGCTACACCTTC; CDR3: CASTEQGRPGYTF
length: 15; size: once; J: TRBJ1-2; D: TRBD1; V: TRBV19; DNA: TGTGCCAGTACCACCTATGGAGGGGGCAACTATGGCTACACCTTC; CDR3: CASTTYGGGNYGYTF
length: 14; size: NA; J: TRBJ1-6; D: TRBD1; V: TRBV6-6; DNA: TGTGCCAGCAGTAGACAGGGACCTAATTCACCCCTCCACTTT; CDR3: CASSRQGPNSPLHF
length: 15; size: NA; J: TRBJ1-5; D: TRBD1; V: TRBV27; DNA: TGTGCCAGCAGTTTCCGACAGGGCACTGGAACGCCCCAGCATTTT; CDR3: CASSFRQGTGTPQHF
length: 16; size: NA; J: TRBJ1-5; D: NA; V: TRBV18; DNA: TGTGCCAGCTCACCGGCCTCTCGGGGGAGCAATCAGCCCCAGCATTTT; CDR3: CASSPASRGSNQPQHF
length: 15; size: NA; J: TRBJ2-7; D: TRBD1; V: TRBV2; DNA: TGTGCCATCCGGCCGAGACCGGGACAGAGGTACGAGCAGTACTTC; CDR3: CAIRPRPGQRYEQYF
length: 15; size: NA; J: TRBJ2-1; D: TRBD1; V: TRBV27; DNA: TGTGCCAGCAGTTTCGGGACAGATCCTTACAATGAGCAGTTCTTC; CDR3: CASSFGTDPYNEQFF
length: 17; size: NA; J: TRBJ2-7; D: TRBD2; V: TRBV6-1; DNA: TGTGCCAGCAGTGGACGGGGGGATTTGCGGATTTCCTACGAGCAGTACTTC; CDR3: CASSGRGDLRISYEQYF
length: 19; size: NA; J: TRBJ2-2; D: TRBD2; V: TRBV19; DNA: TGTGCCAGTAGTTCCCTCCCCCCTACGGGAGGGGTTCACACCGGGGAGCTGTTTTTT; CDR3: CASSSLPPTGGVHTGELFF
length: 18; size: once; J: TRBJ1-2; D: NA; V: TRBV12-5; DNA: TGTGCTAGTGGTTTGGGCCGAAAACATAGCTCGCAACCCTATGGCTACACCTTC; CDR3: CASGLGRKHSSQPYGYTF
length: 17; size: NA; J: TRBJ1-1; D: TRBD1; V: TRBV5-6; DNA: TGTGCCAGCAGCTTGAACCAGGGGGCAAGAGTGAACACTGAAGCTTTCTTT; CDR3: CASSLNQGARVNTEAFF
length: 14; size: NA; J: TRBJ1-1; D: TRBD1; V: TRBV19; DNA: TGTGCCAGTAGTTTCAAGGACAGGGCCTCTGAAGCTTTCTTT; CDR3: CASSFKDRASEAFF
length: 16; size: once; J: TRBJ2-7; D: TRBD1; V: TRBV11-1; DNA: TGTGCCAGCAGCTTAGGCCAGGGGGCGAGGAGGTACGAGCAGTACTTC; CDR3: CASSLGQGARRYEQYF
length: 16; size: NA; J: TRBJ2-1; D: TRBD2; V: TRBV5-1; DNA: TGCGCCAGCAGCTTGGTTGCCGGGGGGGCATACAATGAGCAGTTCTTC; CDR3: CASSLVAGGAYNEQFF
length: 16; size: few; J: TRBJ2-6; D: TRBD1; V: TRBV6-5; DNA: TGTGCCAGCAGTTCCTCGACAGGGATGGGGGCCAACGTCCTGACTTTC; CDR3: CASSSSTGMGANVLTF
length: 12; size: once; J: TRBJ2-5; D: NA; V: TRBV7-8; DNA: TGTGCCAGCAGCTTCTCTCAAGAGACCCAGTACTTC; CDR3: CASSFSQETQYF
length: 15; size: NA; J: TRBJ2-7; D: TRBD1; V: TRBV5-4; DNA: TGTGCCAGCAGTTCCAAGGGACAGGGCTTCTACGAGCAGTACTTC; CDR3: CASSSKGQGFYEQYF
length: 13; size: few; J: TRBJ1-1; D: NA; V: TRBV2; DNA: TGTGCCAGCAGGGCCGAGGCCGGGACTGAAGCTTTCTTT; CDR3: CASRAEAGTEAFF
length: 19; size: once; J: TRBJ2-5; D: NA; V: TRBV12-5; DNA: TGTGCTAGTGGCCTAGCGACCGGGACCACAATTTTATTACAAGAGACCCAGTACTTC; CDR3: CASGLATGTTILLQETQYF
length: 14; size: NA; J: TRBJ2-7; D: TRBD1; V: TRBV19; DNA: TGTGCCAGTAGTTCCTCGGGACAGCTCTACGAGCAGTACTTC; CDR3: CASSSSGQLYEQYF
length: 16; size: once; J: TRBJ1-3; D: NA; V: TRBV6-5; DNA: TGTGCCAGCAGTTCCGCAGGGGTAGTGGTCGGAAACACCATATATTTT; CDR3: CASSSAGVVVGNTIYF
length: 16; size: NA; J: TRBJ2-1; D: TRBD2; V: TRBV7-6; DNA: TGTGCCAGCAGCTTAGCGCGGGGGACCCCGTACAATGAGCAGTTCTTC; CDR3: CASSLARGTPYNEQFF
length: 15; size: NA; J: TRBJ1-5; D: TRBD1; V: TRBV18; DNA: TGTGCCAGCTCACCACGGGACAGGGATTTCGGACCCCAGCATTTT; CDR3: CASSPRDRDFGPQHF
length: 12; size: NA; J: TRBJ1-2; D: NA; V: TRBV15; DNA: TGTGCCACCAGCAGAGATAGGGGAGGCTACACCTTC; CDR3: CATSRDRGGYTF
length: 14; size: NA; J: TRBJ1-2; D: TRBD1; V: TRBV7-8; DNA: TGTGCCAGCAGCATAAGGACAGGGAGATATGGCTACACCTTC; CDR3: CASSIRTGRYGYTF
length: 13; size: NA; J: TRBJ2-1; D: NA; V: TRBV2; DNA: TGTGCCAGCAGTGAATTTCAGGCCCATGAGCAGTTCTTC; CDR3: CASSEFQAHEQFF
length: 16; size: NA; J: TRBJ2-1; D: NA; V: TRBV4-3; DNA: TGCGCCAGCAGCCAGGCAGCGGAGAGCTCCTACAATGAGCAGTTCTTC; CDR3: CASSQAAESSYNEQFF
length: 19; size: NA; J: TRBJ2-1; D: TRBD2; V: TRBV19; DNA: TGTGCCAGTAGTTCCTACCCCGGGACTAGCGGGGGAGTCTACAATGAGCAGTTCTTC; CDR3: CASSSYPGTSGGVYNEQFF
length: 16; size: few; J: TRBJ2-3; D: TRBD2; V: TRBV5-1; DNA: TGCGCCAGCAGCTTGGCCGGGCGGGGGGGCCCAGATACGCAGTATTTT; CDR3: CASSLAGRGGPDTQYF
length: 14; size: NA; J: TRBJ2-4; D: NA; V: TRBV6-1; DNA: TGTGCCAGCAGTGAATCGGATTATCCGGGACTCCAGTACTTC; CDR3: CASSESDYPGLQYF
length: 14; size: NA; J: TRBJ1-5; D: NA; V: TRBV29-1; DNA: TGCAGCGTTGAAGATCCCCGAGGAACAGGGCCCCAGCATTTT; CDR3: CSVEDPRGTGPQHF
length: 11; size: few; J: TRBJ2-7; D: NA; V: TRBV6-5; DNA: TGTGCCAGCAGTTACAATAACGAGCAGTACTTC; CDR3: CASSYNNEQYF
length: 15; size: NA; J: TRBJ1-1; D: NA; V: TRBV18; DNA: TGTGCCAGCTCACCAGTAGGAGGGTGGAACACTGAAGCTTTCTTT; CDR3: CASSPVGGWNTEAFF
length: 12; size: NA; J: TRBJ2-7; D: NA; V: TRBV10-3; DNA: TGTGCCACAAGGGGGGGTGACTACGAGCAGTACTTC; CDR3: CATRGGDYEQYF
length: 14; size: NA; J: TRBJ2-5; D: NA; V: TRBV2; DNA: TGTGCCAGCAGTGAAGTCGGGGGCCAAGAGACCCAGTACTTC; CDR3: CASSEVGGQETQYF
length: 15; size: NA; J: TRBJ1-5; D: TRBD1; V: TRBV6-1; DNA: TGTGCCAGCAGTGGGCGGACAGGCGGTGGGCAGCCCCAGCATTTT; CDR3: CASSGRTGGGQPQHF